Each of the 4 T cell receptor beta chains below was sequenced from the same sample in a study of cytomegalovirus exposure and HLA in healthy donors. Amplification used 60 Vbeta primers and 13 Jbeta primers. Some clones are missing from TCRdb's copy, which holds only in-frame ones; the method was immunoSEQ multiplex PCR. The sample consists of roughly 130,000 clones, around 78% of them appearing once. Sequenced input: PBMCs. These receptor sequences come from a woman between 40 and 55 years old in good health and CMV-seronegative.

This chain joins TRBV9 and TRBJ2-3; no definite D call. There are 13 residues in the CDR3. The germline CDR1 and CDR2 sequences are SGDLS and YYNGEE. V lost 4 bases to trimming and J lost 1 base, with 7 bases between them. The CDR3 bases are TGTGCCAGCAGCCTAACAGGCACAGATACGCAGTATTTT. It encodes CASSLTGTDTQYF.

J is TRBJ1-1 and V is TRBV5-1; 8 bases line up with TRBD1. With V trimmed by 0 bases and J by 11 bases, 6 bases remained unmatched. CDR3 size: 13 residues. Germline V gene data show CDR1 as SGHRS and CDR2 as YFSETQ. The CDR3, as DNA: TGCGCCAGCAGCTTGGGGACAGGGTTTTGGGCTTTCTTT. The encoded protein is CASSLGTGFWAFF.

A few counts support this clone. This chain uses TRBV27 with TRBJ1-2; no definite D call. This CDR3 has 15 amino acids. The V gene's germline CDR1 is MNHEY and CDR2 SMNVEV (reference sequence). Trimming cost V 2 bases and J 7 bases, with 17 bases left between them. The CDR3 is CASSLTPLDAGGYTF. Written as DNA, the CDR3 is TGTGCCAGCAGTTTAACACCGCTAGACGCGGGTGGCTACACCTTC.

The rearrangement uses TRBV18 and TRBJ2-2, with D tentatively TRBD2 (5 bases). V gave up 3 bases and J gave up 3 bases, with 11 bases separating them. The CDR3 is 15 amino acids. The germline V gene has CDR1 KGHSH and CDR2 LQKENI. The CDR3 DNA is TGTGCCAGCTCACCCGATGGAGGTTACACCGGGGAGCTGTTTTTT. It is translated as CASSPDGGYTGELFF.